The T cell receptor (beta chain) described here comes from a study of regulatory T cells in long-lasting Graves disease. This clonotype was observed a handful of times. Its antigen is currently unknown. Trimming took 5 bases from V and 7 from J; bases not matched to a gene: 2. The germline V gene has CDR1 MNHEY and CDR2 SMNVEV (reference sequence). This CDR3 comprises 13 residues. Study-level points and caveats: Among samples with persistent disease, TRBV28, TRBJ1-2 and TRBJ2-5 were favored. The sample size was small, and this may have reduced accuracy.

Time point specified: newly diagnosed GD, antithyroid drugs for less than 3 months. After RNA was extracted from PBMCs, the TCR library was made from it. Patients hailed from an endocrinology department in Xi'an, China. HTBI primers from iRepertoire and Arm-PCR of CDR3 regions yielded the TCR beta libraries. MiXCR, applied by TCRdb to the multiplex PCR reads, yields one record per CDR3 protein. The data contain 400,000 to 450,000 distinct CDR3 sequences, 15% to 20% of them singletons. The same data also went into a second study, on T cells in Graves' hyperthyroidism and ophthalmopathy. That work states: Patients with ophthalmopathy were separated from those with stable hyperthyroidism by a 13 V-J model.

This sequence originates from a woman aged 25 to 39 with Graves disease. The V and J genes are TRBV27 and TRBJ1-4, with TRBD1 matching 9 bases. Source: peripheral blood mononuclear cells (PBMCs), taken at new diagnosis, from a patient treated with antithyroid drugs. CDR3 in DNA: TGTGCCAGCAGTCCACAGGGGGCTGAAAAACTGTTTTTT. Protein product: CASSPQGAEKLFF. Together with reference TRBV27 and TRBJ1-4, the CDR3 gives the full variable domain: EAQVTQNPRYLITVTGKKLTVTCSQNMNHEYMSWYRQDPGLGLRQIYYSMNVEVTDKGDVPEGYKVSRKEKRNFPLILESPSPNQTSLYFCASSPQGAEKLFFGSGTQLSVL.